This TCR beta chain was identified in a study of CD8+ T cells in alopecia areata. Extraction and reverse transcription of RNA yielded cDNA as the sequencing template. Profiling relied on immunoSEQ multiplex PCR, and the TCRdb table lists in-frame clones only, not all of them. This sample yields 150,000 or so clones, of which around 55% are seen a single time; about 4.3% belongs to the top ten. V was pared by 5 bases and J by 4 bases, with 10 bases of the junction left unmatched. Germline loops: CDR1 GTSNPN, CDR2 SVGIG (reference sequence). The CDR3 length is 15 residues. Study-level results: Elevated clonality characterized lesional scalp relative to normal scalp, particularly in alopecia totalis/universalis.

A remark on this clone: The antigen is not known.

Source material: CD4+ T cells sorted from blood. The V call is TRBV30, the J call TRBJ2-2; TRBD1 matches at 7 bases. This clonotype was obtained from a human donor in good health. CDR3 region: CAWDPQGKSTGELFF. The CDR3 DNA follows: TGTGCCTGGGATCCACAGGGGAAATCCACCGGGGAGCTGTTTTTT.